Listed below are T cell receptor beta chains from one sample, sequenced in a study of regulatory T cells in long-lasting Graves disease. TCRdb re-analysed the multiplex PCR reads in MiXCR, keeping a single row per CDR3 protein. This table has approximately 560,000 distinct CDR3 sequences, more than 15% appearing once. This sample was shared with a second study, whose subject was T cells in Graves' hyperthyroidism and ophthalmopathy.

The material sequenced was peripheral blood mononuclear cells (PBMCs), taken at new diagnosis, from a patient treated with antithyroid drugs. Every receptor here comes from a man aged 18 to 29 with Graves disease. Both conserved end residues are part of each CDR3.

TRBV6-4,CASSDSPGSYEQYF
TRBV7-9,CASSSFYTARDYGYTF
TRBV11-2,CASRLSGRGHYEQYF
TRBV3-1,CASSPDSTQYF
TRBV27,CASSPLDVSSYNEQFF
TRBV30,CAWSVELDQPRHF
TRBV2,CASSSQGGDQETQYF
TRBV11-2,CASSLRTGLKGDSPLHF
TRBV5-6,CASSRQGFPEAFF
TRBV6-1,CASSRLLSVPAAPLHF
TRBV15,CATSNSGGMYTEAFF
TRBV7-2,CASSFTVAGLGYGYTF
TRBV5-1,CASRMWADSYEQYF
TRBV7-2,CASSTKWEQYF
TRBV7-6,CASSDPFSGNTIYF
TRBV6-5,CASSLLGGSRGYTF
TRBV9,CASRTGQGANYGYTF
TRBV28,CASSLSTSSYNEQFF
TRBV30,CAWSVQGRGPSPLHF
TRBV10-3,CAISGRGGLAGASTDTQYF
TRBV20-1,CSARERGLLSNQPQHF
TRBV20-1,CSAPSGSPEDTQYF
TRBV5-1,CASNLWRGLADTRLGNEQFF
TRBV30,CAWNREPYEQYF
TRBV20-1,CSGTYGPYQETQYF
TRBV28,CASSLRGRLSYEQYF
TRBV7-2,CASSSRGRGNEQFF